The 7 T cell receptor beta chains given below trace back to one sample, sequenced in a study of cytomegalovirus exposure and HLA in healthy donors. Use of 60 Vbeta and 13 Jbeta primers characterized the PCR. Assay: immunoSEQ multiplex PCR; the TCRdb copy retains only in-frame clones and omits some. The table lists 150,000 to 200,000 clones, approximately 79% of them singletons. What was sequenced was PBMCs. These receptor sequences come from a man aged 40-49 years in good health and CMV-seronegative.

V gene TRBV19 combines with J gene TRBJ2-1; 9 bases line up with TRBD2. The germline V gene has CDR1 LNHDA and CDR2 SQIVND (reference sequence). J lost 5 bases, V lost 4 bases, and 6 bases had no gene match. There are 15 residues in the CDR3. The CDR3 loop is CASSKLAGFNNEQFF. Written as DNA, the CDR3 is TGTGCCAGTAGTAAACTAGCGGGCTTTAACAATGAGCAGTTCTTC.

The chain couples TRBV7-2 to TRBJ2-1, with a weak D call TRBD1 (5 bases). The CDR3 length is 14 residues. The ends were cut back, 4 bases at V and 4 bases at J, with 11 bases in the middle. CDR1 is SGHTA and CDR2 is FQGNSA in the germline V gene. The CDR3 protein is CASSSRGRYNEQFF. The CDR3 DNA sequence: TGTGCCAGCAGCTCTAGGGGAAGGTACAATGAGCAGTTCTTC. The whole variable domain, remainder taken from reference TRBV7-2 and TRBJ2-1, is GAGVSQSPSNKVTEKGKDVELRCDPISGHTALYWYRQSLGQGLEFLIYFQGNSAPDKSGLPSDRFSAERTGGSVSTLTIQRTQQEDSAVYLCASSSRGRYNEQFFGPGTRLTVL.

This clone was seen a few times. The sample contains more than one DNA sequence encoding this CDR3. The chain couples TRBV19 to TRBJ1-1; D is undetermined. CDR1 is LNHDA and CDR2 is SQIVND in the germline V gene (reference sequence). V lost 2 bases to trimming and J lost 2 bases, with 15 bases between them. The CDR3 contains 16 residues. Written as DNA, the CDR3 is TGTGCCAGTAGTATATTACCCTCCTCTAATAACACTGAAGCTTTCTTT. It encodes CASSILPSSNNTEAFF.

The rearrangement links TRBV28 to TRBJ2-5, with 10 bases fitting TRBD2. The CDR3 is made up of 15 amino acids. Germline trimming cut 6 bases from V and 5 bases from J; bases unmatched to any gene: 9. In germline, CDR1 is MDHEN, CDR2 SYDVKM. The CDR3 nucleotides are TGTGCCAGCAGCCTACCGGGACTAGCGTCCGAGACCCAGTACTTC. Translation gives CASSLPGLASETQYF.

The chain carries TRBV6-1 and TRBJ1-4, with a weak D call TRBD1 (6 bases). The CDR3 loop spans 13 amino acids. V lost 8 bases, J lost 6 bases, and 13 bases lay in between. The germline V gene has CDR1 MNHNS and CDR2 SASEGT. The CDR3 is CASGQLPDEKLFF. The CDR3, as DNA: TGTGCCAGCGGACAGCTACCAGATGAAAAACTGTTTTTT.

This chain links TRBV4-1 with TRBJ2-5; 9 bases align to TRBD1. The J call is uncertain, as TRBJ2-7 better fits the DNA end. The CDR3 extends over 15 amino acids. From germline, CDR1 is MGHRA and CDR2 YSYEKL. The CDR3: CASSQVDRGSYEQYF. The CDR3 nucleotides read TGCGCCAGCAGCCAAGTGGACAGGGGCTCCTACGAGCAGTACTTC.

This clone appeared a few times. V is TRBV7-2 and J is TRBJ2-2; 7 bases fit TRBD1. The CDR3 contains 15 residues. V shed 5 bases and J 0 bases; nucleotides not matched to a gene: 3. The germline V gene has CDR1 SGHTA and CDR2 FQGNSA. The DNA of the CDR3 is TGTGCCAGCAGCGCCGGGACAGCGAACACCGGGGAGCTGTTTTTT. This sequence encodes CASSAGTANTGELFF.